Only one count was recorded for the clone carrying this TCR beta chain. Its antigen is unknown. This record comes from a study of cytomegalovirus exposure and HLA in healthy donors. Study-wide findings and caveats: The tendency of first-cohort TCR clusters to co-occur in the roughly 120 validation repertoires was the finding of a later analysis. Some public TCRs appeared in many individuals, while most sequences were rare. In vitro confirmation showed three CMV-associated chains to be CMV antigen specific.

The CDR3 runs to 17 residues. Germline V CDR1 and CDR2: SGHNT, YYREEE (reference sequence). The ends lost 0 bases at V and 5 bases at J; junction bases unmatched: 12. Sequencing used immunoSEQ multiplex PCR; TCRdb keeps in-frame clones, though not all of them. This table has under 150,000 clones, roughly nine tenths appearing once. The chain combines TRBV5-4 with TRBJ2-7; 9 nucleotides match TRBD1. The material sequenced was PBMCs. This clonotype was obtained from a man between 18 and 29 years old in good health and CMV-seronegative. The CDR3, as DNA: TGTGCCAGCAGCTTGGGCCCGGGACAGGGACCGCTCCACGAGCAGTACTTC. Translation: CASSLGPGQGPLHEQYF.